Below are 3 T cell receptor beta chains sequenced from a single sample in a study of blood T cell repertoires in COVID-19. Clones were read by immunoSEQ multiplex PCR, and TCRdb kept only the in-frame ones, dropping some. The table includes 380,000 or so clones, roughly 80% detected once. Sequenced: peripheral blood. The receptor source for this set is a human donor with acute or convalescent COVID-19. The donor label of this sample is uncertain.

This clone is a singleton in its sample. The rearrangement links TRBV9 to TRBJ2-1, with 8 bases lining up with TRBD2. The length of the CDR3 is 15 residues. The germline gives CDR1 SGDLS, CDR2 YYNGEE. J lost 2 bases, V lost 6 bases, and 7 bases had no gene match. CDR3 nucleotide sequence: TGTGCCAGCACCCCGGGGGGGACCCCCTACAATGAGCAGTTCTTC. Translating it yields CASTPGGTPYNEQFF. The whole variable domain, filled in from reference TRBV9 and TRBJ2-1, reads DSGVTQTPKHLITATGQRVTLRCSPRSGDLSVYWYQQSLDQGLQFLIQYYNGEERAKGNILERFSAQQFPDLHSELNLSSLELGDSALYFCASTPGGTPYNEQFFGPGTRLTVL.

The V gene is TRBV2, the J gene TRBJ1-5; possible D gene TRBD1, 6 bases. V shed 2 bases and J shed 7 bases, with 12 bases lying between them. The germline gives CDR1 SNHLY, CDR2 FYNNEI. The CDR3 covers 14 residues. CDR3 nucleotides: TGTGCCAGCAGTGAATCAGGGGATTTCCAGCCCCAGCATTTT. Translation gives CASSESGDFQPQHF.

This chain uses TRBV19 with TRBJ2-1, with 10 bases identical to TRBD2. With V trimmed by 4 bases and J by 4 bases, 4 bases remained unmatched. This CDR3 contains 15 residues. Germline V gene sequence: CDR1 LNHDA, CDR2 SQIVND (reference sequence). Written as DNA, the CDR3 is TGTGCCAGTAGTACCCGGACTAGCGGTTACAATGAGCAGTTCTTC. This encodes CASSTRTSGYNEQFF. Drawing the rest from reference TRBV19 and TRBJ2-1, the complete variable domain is DGGITQSPKYLFRKEGQNVTLSCEQNLNHDAMYWYRQDPGQGLRLIYYSQIVNDFQKGDIAEGYSVSREKKESFPLTVTSAQKNPTAFYLCASSTRTSGYNEQFFGPGTRLTVL.